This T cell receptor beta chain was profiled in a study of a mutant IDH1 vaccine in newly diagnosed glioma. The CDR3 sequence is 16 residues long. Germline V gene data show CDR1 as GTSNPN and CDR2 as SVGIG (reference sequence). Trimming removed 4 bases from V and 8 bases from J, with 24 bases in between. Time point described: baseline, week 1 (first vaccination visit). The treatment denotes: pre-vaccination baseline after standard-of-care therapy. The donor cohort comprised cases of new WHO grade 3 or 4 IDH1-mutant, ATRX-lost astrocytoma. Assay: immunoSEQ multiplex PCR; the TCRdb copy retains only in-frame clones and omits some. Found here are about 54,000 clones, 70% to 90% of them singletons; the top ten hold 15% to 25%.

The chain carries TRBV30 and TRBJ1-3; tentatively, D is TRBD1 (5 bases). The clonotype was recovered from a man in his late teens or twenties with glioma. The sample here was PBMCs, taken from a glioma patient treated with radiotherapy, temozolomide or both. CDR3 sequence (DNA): TGTGCCTGGAATCGTCAGTTGGGTTCCGTCAGGGACACCATATATTTT. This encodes CAWNRQLGSVRDTIYF. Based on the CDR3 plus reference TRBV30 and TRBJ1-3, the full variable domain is SQTIHQWPATLVQPVGSPLSLECTVEGTSNPNLYWYRQAAGRGLQLLFYSVGIGQISSEVPQNLSASRPQDRQFILSSKKLLLSDSGFYLCAWNRQLGSVRDTIYFGEGSWLTVV.